These T cell receptor beta chains were read from a single sample in a study of blood T cells in healthy people across ages. TCRdb re-called the 5' RACE reads through MiXCR, storing one row per CDR3 protein. This repertoire shows about 680,000 distinct CDR3 sequences, over 45% found once; its top ten account for roughly 34%. Material: blood. All receptors come from a woman aged 55-70 years in good health. Both conserved end residues are part of each CDR3. The order of the fields is J gene, D gene, V gene, clone size, CDR3 DNA, CDR3 protein. The D gene is left open where the match is weak. Clone size is given for some rows only: seen once, a few or many times, or a class if the clone is expanded.

>TRBJ2-7|.|TRBV20-1|.
TGCAGTGCCACCGGGACTTCAACCAACTACGAGCAGTACTTC
CSATGTSTNYEQYF
>TRBJ2-3|.|TRBV29-1|.
TGCAGCGTGGCGAACCGCGATACGCAGTATTTT
CSVANRDTQYF
>TRBJ2-1|.|TRBV20-1|.
TGCAGTGCTAGAGGACTAGAAGTCTACAATGAGCAGTTCTTC
CSARGLEVYNEQFF
>TRBJ2-5|TRBD2|TRBV28|.
TGTGCCAGCATAAAAGCGGGAGGGAGAAAGACCCAGTACTTC
CASIKAGGRKTQYF
>TRBJ2-7|.|TRBV6-5|few
TGTGCCAGCAGTTACGCCGGCTCCTACGAGCAGTACTTC
CASSYAGSYEQYF
>TRBJ2-1|TRBD2|TRBV14|.
TGTGCCAGCAGCCAAGATCTCGGACTAGCGGGAGAGCAGTTCTTC
CASSQDLGLAGEQFF
>TRBJ2-1|.|TRBV4-1|.
TGCGCCAGCAGCCAACGTCCAGGGGCTTGGTCCTTCAGGGAGCAGTTCTTC
CASSQRPGAWSFREQFF
>TRBJ2-5|.|TRBV20-1|once
TGCAGTACCCCCCGGACCCAGTACTTC
CSTPRTQYF
>TRBJ2-7|.|TRBV21-1|.
TGTGCCAGCAGCACAGGGGGTCCTGGGTACGAGCAGTACTTC
CASSTGGPGYEQYF
>TRBJ1-6|TRBD1|TRBV4-1|few
TGCGCCAGCAGCCTCGGGACAGATGGGAATTCACCCCTCCACTTT
CASSLGTDGNSPLHF
>TRBJ1-1|.|TRBV5-1|.
TGCGCCAGCAGCTTAACGGCAGGGAAGACTGAAGCTTTCTTT
CASSLTAGKTEAFF
>TRBJ2-3|TRBD2|TRBV7-2|few
TGTGCCAGCAGCCCCGCACCGGGACTAAAAACAGATACGCAGTATTTT
CASSPAPGLKTDTQYF
>TRBJ2-7|.|TRBV7-3|few
TGTGCCAGCAGCTTAGAAGGGGGTCACGAGCAGTACTTC
CASSLEGGHEQYF
>TRBJ2-3|TRBD1|TRBV7-7|few
TGTGCTAGCAGCCTAACAGGGGGAATGGATACGCAGTATTTT
CASSLTGGMDTQYF
>TRBJ2-3|TRBD2|TRBV29-1|many
TGCAGCGCCGTCATGGGAGGGGCAGATACGCAGTATTTT
CSAVMGGADTQYF
>TRBJ1-5|.|TRBV19|.
TGTGCCAGTAGTATAAGGCAGGGTCAGGGCAATCAGCGCCAGCATTTT
CASSIRQGQGNQRQHF
>TRBJ2-7|.|TRBV6-5|few
TGTGCCAGCAGTTACTCGTTCGGAGTGGGCTCCTACAATGAGCAGTACTTC
CASSYSFGVGSYNEQYF
>TRBJ2-3|TRBD2|TRBV9|.
TGTGCCAGCAGCGGCCGTAGCGGGAGTGTGGCAGATACGCAGTATTTT
CASSGRSGSVADTQYF
>TRBJ1-5|TRBD1|TRBV3-1|.
TGTGCCAGCAGCATGACATCCAGGGGGATGGATCAGCCCCAGCATTTT
CASSMTSRGMDQPQHF
>TRBJ1-2|TRBD1|TRBV20-1|few
TGCAGTGCTAGTCCTGGACAGGCGAGGGGCTACACCTTC
CSASPGQARGYTF
>TRBJ2-2|.|TRBV5-1|.
TGCGCCAGCAGCTTGGTGGTGGGGAACACCGGGGAGCTGTTTTTT
CASSLVVGNTGELFF
>TRBJ1-4|.|TRBV7-2|few
TGTGCCAGCAGCGTGGCGGCAACTAATGAAAAACTGTTTTTT
CASSVAATNEKLFF
>TRBJ2-7|.|TRBV20-1|.
TGCAGTGCTAGCCCCCTCCTGGATGAGCAGTACTTC
CSASPLLDEQYF
>TRBJ2-5|TRBD2|TRBV5-1|.
TGCGCCAGCAATTGGGCGGGAGTTTCAGAGACCCAGTACTTC
CASNWAGVSETQYF
>TRBJ2-7|TRBD2|TRBV7-2|.
TGTGCCAGCAGCTCCTGGGGGGAGGGAGTCTATGAGCAGTACTTC
CASSSWGEGVYEQYF
>TRBJ1-6|TRBD1|TRBV3-1|.
TGTGCCAGCAGCCGATGGACAGGGGGCTGGTATAATTCACCCCTCCACTTT
CASSRWTGGWYNSPLHF
>TRBJ1-1|.|TRBV3-1|.
TGTGCCAGCAGCCAAGAACCCGGGGATGAAGCTTTCTTT
CASSQEPGDEAFF
>TRBJ1-2|TRBD1|TRBV28|few
TGTGCCAGCAGACGGACCCAGGGGGGGTACTATGGCTACACCTTC
CASRRTQGGYYGYTF
>TRBJ2-5|.|TRBV20-1|.
TGCAGTGCTAGAGGGTGGGGGAAACAAGAGACCCAGTACTTC
CSARGWGKQETQYF
>TRBJ2-3|.|TRBV4-3|.
TGCGCCAGCAGCCGCGGAATCCCGGGGGCAGATACGCAGTATTTT
CASSRGIPGADTQYF
>TRBJ1-3|.|TRBV7-2|.
TGTGCCAGCAGCTTTATAACGGGGGGCGTTGGAAACACCATATATTTT
CASSFITGGVGNTIYF
>TRBJ2-1|TRBD1|TRBV20-1|.
TGCAGTGCTCAGGACAGGGCGAGTCAGGGTGAGCAGTTCTTC
CSAQDRASQGEQFF
>TRBJ2-3|.|TRBV29-1|.
TGCAGCGTTGAATCCCGGGGGAGCACAGATACGCAGTATTTT
CSVESRGSTDTQYF
>TRBJ1-2|.|TRBV28|.
TGTGCCAGCAGTCCTGCGCGGTACGGCTCTGGCTACACCTTC
CASSPARYGSGYTF
>TRBJ2-7|.|TRBV11-1|few
TGTGCCAGCAGCCTAGCATCGGTGTCCTACGAGCAGTACTTC
CASSLASVSYEQYF
>TRBJ2-4|TRBD2|TRBV4-3|few
TGCGCCAGCAGCCAGGGACTAGCGGGAGTAAACATTCAGTACTTC
CASSQGLAGVNIQYF
>TRBJ2-5|TRBD1|TRBV20-1|.
TGCAGTGGCCCGGGACAGGGAGGGGAGCAGTACTTC
CSGPGQGGEQYF
>TRBJ1-1|.|TRBV10-3|.
TGTGCCATCAGTGACCCCATGACGGACGGCTACACTGAAGCTTTCTTT
CAISDPMTDGYTEAFF
>TRBJ2-1|.|TRBV20-1|.
TGCAGTGCTAATTTGGGGCCCTATAATGAGCAGTTCTTC
CSANLGPYNEQFF
>TRBJ2-1|TRBD2|TRBV4-2|few
TGTGCCAGCAGCCAAGATTCGGGACTAGCGGATCGAAATGAGCAGTTCTTC
CASSQDSGLADRNEQFF
>TRBJ2-4|TRBD1|TRBV20-1|.
TGCAGTGCTAGTGCCCCAGGGGGCGAGAACATTCAGTACTTC
CSASAPGGENIQYF
>TRBJ2-5|.|TRBV20-1|.
TGCAGTGCTAGACCCTCTGGTGAGACCCAGTACTTC
CSARPSGETQYF
>TRBJ2-7|.|TRBV29-1|few
TGCAGCGAGAAATACGAGCAGTACTTC
CSEKYEQYF
>TRBJ2-3|TRBD1|TRBV7-9|once
TGTGCCAGCAGCCGGACAGGGGGCGGTTACAGGACGGGCACGGATACGCAGTATTTT
CASSRTGGGYRTGTDTQYF
>TRBJ2-1|TRBD1|TRBV10-3|few
TGTGCCATCCGGACAGGGGCCAACAATGAGCAGTTCTTC
CAIRTGANNEQFF
>TRBJ1-2|TRBD1|TRBV7-2|.
TGTGCCAGCAGCTCCGACCCTCAGGGGGCTAATGGCTACACCTTC
CASSSDPQGANGYTF
>TRBJ2-5|.|TRBV7-9|once
TGTGCCAGCAGCTTCGGATCGAAAGAGACCCAGTACTTC
CASSFGSKETQYF
>TRBJ2-7|.|TRBV28|few
TGTGCCAGCAGTACGTCCGGGACCTCAAAGGACGAGCAGTACTTC
CASSTSGTSKDEQYF
>TRBJ2-3|TRBD2|TRBV20-1|many
TGCAGTGCTATAGGCGGGGAGGGCGCAGATACGCAGTATTTT
CSAIGGEGADTQYF
>TRBJ2-7|TRBD2|TRBV20-1|few
TGCAGTGCTAACGATGGGGTAGCGGGTACCTACGAGCAGTACTTC
CSANDGVAGTYEQYF
>TRBJ2-5|TRBD2|TRBV7-2|few
TGTGCCAGCAGCTTAGAGGGCGGGAGGGCCTATGAGACCCAGTACTTC
CASSLEGGRAYETQYF
>TRBJ1-4|.|TRBV20-1|few
TGCAGTGCTAGAGGAGACGCGGGTGGGGATAATGAAAAACTGTTTTTT
CSARGDAGGDNEKLFF
>TRBJ2-7|.|TRBV7-8|.
TGTGCCAGCAGCTTAGTGGGGTCTGTAATCTCCTACGAGCAGTACTTC
CASSLVGSVISYEQYF
>TRBJ2-7|.|TRBV6-1|.
TGTGCCAGCAGTGAAGGGGGACGTACGACCTACGAGCAGTACTTC
CASSEGGRTTYEQYF
>TRBJ2-5|.|TRBV7-2|many
TGTGCCAGCAGCTTAGTGATGGGGAGTGAGACCCAGTACTTC
CASSLVMGSETQYF
>TRBJ2-1|TRBD2|TRBV4-3|.
TGCGCCAGCAGCCAAATTAGCGGGAGAGATTACAATGAGCAGTTCTTC
CASSQISGRDYNEQFF
>TRBJ1-1|.|TRBV7-8|.
TGTGCCAGCAGCTTAGATTTCAGGACGGCTGAAGCTTTCTTT
CASSLDFRTAEAFF
>TRBJ2-3|TRBD2|TRBV7-9|.
TGTGCCAGCAGCCGTTTCCGCGGGAGGGCCCAAACAGATACGCAGTATTTT
CASSRFRGRAQTDTQYF
>TRBJ2-7|TRBD2|TRBV29-1|.
TGCAGCGTTCCAAAGACTAGCGGGAGCGCCAGCGAGCAGTACTTC
CSVPKTSGSASEQYF
>TRBJ2-7|TRBD1|TRBV29-1|few
TGCAGCGTGAGAAGTCCGGGACAGAGCAATGAGCAGTACTTC
CSVRSPGQSNEQYF